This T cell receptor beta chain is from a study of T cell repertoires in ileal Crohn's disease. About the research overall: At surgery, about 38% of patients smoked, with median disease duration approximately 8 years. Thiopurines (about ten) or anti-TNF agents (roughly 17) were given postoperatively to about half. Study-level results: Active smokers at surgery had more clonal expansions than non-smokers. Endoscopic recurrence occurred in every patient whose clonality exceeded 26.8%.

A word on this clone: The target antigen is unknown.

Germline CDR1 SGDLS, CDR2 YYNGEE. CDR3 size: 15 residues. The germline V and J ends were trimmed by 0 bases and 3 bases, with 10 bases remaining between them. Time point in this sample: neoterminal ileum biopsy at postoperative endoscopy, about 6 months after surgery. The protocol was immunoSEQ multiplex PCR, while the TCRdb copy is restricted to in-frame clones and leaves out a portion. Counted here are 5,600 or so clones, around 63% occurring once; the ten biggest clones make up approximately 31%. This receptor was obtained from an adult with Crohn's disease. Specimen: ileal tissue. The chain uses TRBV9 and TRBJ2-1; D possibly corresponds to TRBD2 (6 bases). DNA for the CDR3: TGTGCCAGCAGCGTAGCGGAGGGACGCTACAATGAGCAGTTCTTC. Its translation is CASSVAEGRYNEQFF.